This TCR beta chain is from a study of T cell responses to AZD1222 COVID-19 vaccine. Study details: Pooled in the analysis were second doses at about 4 or about 12 weeks.

Remarks on this clone: Its antigen is still unknown.

Study-level points and caveats: In the spike-specific TCR repertoire, nearly half reportedly target unmutated variant regions. Regions 160-218 and 743-854 dominated among vaccine-associated CD4 TCRs spanning spike.

The CDR3 contains 16 residues. The V end was cut by 3 bases, the J end by 0 bases, with 14 bases between. Germline V gene lookup returns CDR1 SGHTA and CDR2 FQGNSA. Method: immunoSEQ multiplex PCR; TCRdb's copy keeps in-frame clones and lacks some. The sample lists 90,000 to 120,000 clones; around 91% were seen once. The clonotype was recovered from an adult in good health. The sample was peripheral blood, taken on day 0 of AZD1222 vaccination. The chain joins TRBV7-2 to TRBJ1-2; no clear D gene. CDR3 DNA: TGTGCCAGCAGCTTGGGGTCGCCATTAGCTAACTATGGCTACACCTTC. It encodes CASSLGSPLANYGYTF.